This T cell receptor (beta chain) was obtained from a study of CXCR3-negative and CXCR3-positive naive CD8 T cells. The CDR3 is 12 amino acids. CDR1 is ENHRY, CDR2 SYGVKD, per germline. The method, 5' RACE with UMI labels, was used to prepare the TRB cDNA libraries. TCRdb reprocessed the 5' RACE reads and reports one entry per CDR3 protein, with no DNA. With around 10,000 distinct CDR3 sequences in the sample, the ten largest clones hold more than 0.9%. Judged by frequency, this clonotype is medium-sized. This chain joins TRBV10-3 and TRBJ2-1. This clonotype was sampled from a human donor in good health. Some clones in this sample may be carry-over from other donors' samples. The sequenced sample was naive CXCR3- CD8+ T cells from blood. Subset given: CD45RO-CCR7+CD27+CD95- naive CD8+ T cells lacking CXCR3 (TNR3-). CDR3 sequence reads: CAISERDYEQFF.